The 24 T cell receptor beta chains below come from one sample, sequenced in a study of OX40 agonist ivuxolimab in advanced cancers. Preparation of the library involved the immunoSEQ multiplex PCR assay. Here the immuneACCESS table is served through TCRdb, limited to in-frame sequences with V and J called. Missing clones are a known gap in these copies; in checked studies unresolved V genes cover under half, and the rest lacks a known reason. The sample records fewer than 85,000 clones, roughly four fifths of which are singletons. Over 1.5% of the sample is taken by the ten largest. The sequencing used CD4+ or CD8+ T cells sorted from blood, collected in a trial of the OX40 agonist ivuxolimab. Receptor source: an adult with an advanced solid tumor such as melanoma, head and neck, liver or kidney cancer.

The J gene is TRBJ2-3, the V gene TRBV30; the match to TRBD2 covers 9 bases. The J segment lost 2 bases and the V segment lost 0 bases, leaving 6 bases of the junction unmatched. Germline CDR1 GTSNPN, CDR2 SVGIG (reference sequence). This CDR3 has 16 residues. The DNA for the CDR3 is TGTGCCTGGAGTGTAAGACTAGCGGATCCCACAGATACGCAGTATTTT. Protein sequence: CAWSVRLADPTDTQYF.

V and J are TRBV7-2 and TRBJ2-1; 7 bases map to TRBD2. This CDR3 is built from 16 residues. V gave up 4 bases and J gave up 2 bases; unmatched junction bases: 8. The germline V gene encodes CDR1 SGHTA and CDR2 FQGNSA. The CDR3 DNA is TGTGCCAGCAGCTCCTCTAGCGGTTATACCTACAATGAGCAGTTCTTC. This codes for CASSSSSGYTYNEQFF.

The CDR3 bases are TGTGCCTGGAGTGTACTAATGGGAGGGGGCGCAAGAAACACCATATATTTT. The encoded protein is CAWSVLMGGGARNTIYF. The J gene is TRBJ1-3, the V gene TRBV30; 7 nucleotides agree with TRBD1. V shed 0 bases and J 5 bases; nucleotides not matched to a gene: 13. The CDR3 has 17 residues. Per germline, CDR1 GTSNPN and CDR2 SVGIG (reference sequence).

The chain is built from TRBV5-1 and TRBJ1-1; D remains ambiguous. V shed 4 bases and J shed 1 base, with 5 bases lying between them. The length of the CDR3 is 12 residues. Germline V gives CDR1 SGHRS, CDR2 YFSETQ. The DNA of the CDR3 is TGCGCCAGCAGCCCGGGGAACACTGAAGCTTTCTTT. It yields the protein CASSPGNTEAFF.

The CDR3 DNA reads TGCGCCAGCACCCGGGGAAACACCGGGGAGCTGTTTTTT. Translating it yields CASTRGNTGELFF. This chain connects TRBV5-1 to TRBJ2-2; maybe TRBD2 (5 bases). V dropped 6 bases and J dropped 2 bases, with 8 bases sitting between them. The CDR3 sequence is 13 residues long. From germline, CDR1 is SGHRS and CDR2 YFSETQ.

The rearrangement uses TRBV6-1 and TRBJ1-1; D is perhaps TRBD1 (5 bases). Germline CDR1 MNHNS, CDR2 SASEGT. Trimming pared 0 bases from V and 6 bases from J, leaving 14 bases between. This CDR3 is built from 15 residues. DNA of the CDR3: TGTGCCAGCAGTGAAGCGTCAGGGATTAATGCTGAAGCTTTCTTT. The encoded protein is CASSEASGINAEAFF.

The genes are TRBV5-3 and TRBJ1-1; D is perhaps TRBD1 (5 bases). TRBV5-3 is labeled an ORF, and its function is uncertain. The CDR3 contains 16 residues. Trimming took off 7 bases at V and 0 bases at J, with 19 bases between the two ends. CDR3 in DNA: TGTGCCAGAGCAGGAGGGGTCGATTGGATGAACACTGAAGCTTTCTTT. Its translation: CARAGGVDWMNTEAFF.

The chain links TRBV29-1 to TRBJ1-5; 7 positions match TRBD1. Looked up from germline, CDR1 is SQVTM and CDR2 is ANQGSEA. V dropped 5 bases and J dropped 5; count of bases not matched to a gene: 6. The CDR3 is made up of 13 amino acids. The chain's CDR3 is CSVNTGADQPQHF. CDR3 sequence (DNA): TGCAGCGTTAACACAGGGGCCGATCAGCCCCAGCATTTT.

The chain combines TRBV6-5 with TRBJ2-7; no definite D call. The CDR3 spans 15 residues. Germline V gene lookup returns CDR1 MNHEY and CDR2 SVGAGI. With 0 bases removed from V and 6 bases from J, the gap between germline ends came to 15 bases. The CDR3: CASSYSGLSTSEQYF. DNA of the CDR3: TGTGCCAGCAGTTACTCTGGGCTGAGCACCAGCGAGCAGTACTTC.

The chain uses TRBV2 and TRBJ1-2; a possible D gene is TRBD1 (5 bases). V was cut by 4 bases and J by 7 bases, with 13 bases left in between. The CDR3 runs to 13 residues. Germline-derived CDR1 and CDR2 are SNHLY and FYNNEI. The CDR3: CASSVSGAFGYTF. For the CDR3, the DNA is TGTGCCAGCAGTGTGTCCGGGGCCTTTGGCTACACCTTC.

V is TRBV5-1 and J is TRBJ1-2, with TRBD1 identical over 8 bases. V was clipped by 0 bases and J by 8 bases; unmatched bases: 6. Germline V gives CDR1 SGHRS, CDR2 YFSETQ. CDR3 size: 14 residues. CDR3 protein: CASSLEFQGAGYTF. The CDR3 nucleotides are TGCGCCAGCAGCTTGGAATTCCAGGGGGCCGGCTACACCTTC.

The chain carries TRBV5-5 and TRBJ2-3; the D gene is possibly TRBD2 (7 bases). V lost 4 bases, J lost 2 bases, and 20 bases lay in between. The CDR3 has 17 residues. Germline-derived CDR1 and CDR2 are SGHKS and YYEKEE (reference sequence). CDR3 nucleotide sequence: TGTGCCAGCAGCCCGAGATTCGCGGGGGCTTTCACAGATACGCAGTATTTT. It translates to CASSPRFAGAFTDTQYF.

The genes are TRBV6-6 and TRBJ1-3; D is unresolved. V was trimmed by 4 bases and J by 1 base, leaving 2 bases between them. Germline assignment: CDR1 MNHNY and CDR2 SVGAGI (reference sequence). There are 12 residues in the CDR3. The CDR3 nucleotides read TGTGCCAGCAGTTTGTCTGGAAACACCATATATTTT. Amino acids: CASSLSGNTIYF.

The chain is built from TRBV20-1 and TRBJ2-7, with D hard to call. Per the germline V gene, CDR1 is DFQATT and CDR2 is SNEGSKA (reference sequence). The CDR3 runs 11 residues. CDR3 in DNA: TGCAGCCCAAGAAAGGGCTACGAGCAGTACTTC. Its protein is CSPRKGYEQYF.

The rearrangement joins TRBV6-1 to TRBJ2-1, with TRBD2 identical over 10 bases. The CDR3 has 15 amino acids. J gave up 5 bases and V 7 bases, and 8 bases lay outside the gene matches. Germline CDR1 and CDR2: MNHNS and SASEGT. This CDR3 is CASTIGLAENNEQFF. CDR3 coding DNA: TGTGCCAGCACCATTGGACTAGCGGAAAACAATGAGCAGTTCTTC.

The rearrangement joins TRBV19 to TRBJ1-5; D is undetermined. Trimming took 8 bases from V and 2 from J, leaving 10 bases between them. Germline V gives CDR1 LNHDA, CDR2 SQIVND (reference sequence). The CDR3 has 13 residues. CDR3 sequence: CASLGFGNQPQHF. In DNA form, the CDR3 reads TGTGCCAGTCTAGGATTCGGCAATCAGCCCCAGCATTTT.

Only a few counts were recorded for this clone. The chain is built from TRBV7-6 and TRBJ2-2, with TRBD2 identical over 7 bases. Germline V gene sequence: CDR1 SGHVS, CDR2 FNYEAQ. V shed 2 bases and J 0 bases; nucleotides not matched to a gene: 3. The CDR3 has 16 residues. CDR3 in amino acids: CASSLSLAANTGELFF. CDR3 DNA sequence: TGTGCCAGCAGCTTATCCCTAGCGGCGAACACCGGGGAGCTGTTTTTT.

The V call is TRBV5-6, the J call TRBJ1-5, with no clear D. Germline CDR1 and CDR2: SGHDT and YYEEEE. The V end was cut by 3 bases, the J end by 4 bases, with 14 bases between. The CDR3 sequence is 15 residues long. The CDR3 spells CASSSIRRQNQPQHF. The CDR3 DNA follows: TGTGCCAGCAGCTCTATTAGACGGCAGAATCAGCCCCAGCATTTT.

V usage is TRBV30 and J usage is TRBJ1-2; D perhaps matches TRBD1 (5 bases). The V end lost 0 bases, the J end lost 4 bases, and 12 bases lay between the germline ends. The CDR3 sequence is 14 residues long. The V gene's germline CDR1 is GTSNPN and CDR2 SVGIG (reference sequence). CDR3 loop: CAWSVPPGRYGYTF. The CDR3 DNA follows: TGTGCCTGGAGTGTACCCCCGGGACGCTATGGCTACACCTTC.

In its sample, this clone was seen many times. The genes are TRBV6-1 and TRBJ1-5; maybe TRBD1 (6 bases). The CDR3 covers 13 residues. V was shortened by 10 bases and J by 1 base, with 11 bases between the two germline ends. Germline V CDR1 and CDR2: MNHNS, SASEGT. The CDR3 DNA follows: TGTGCCACCAAAGGGGGAAGCAATCAGCCCCAGCATTTT. It is translated as CATKGGSNQPQHF.

In this sample, this clone turned up a few times. The rearrangement joins TRBV7-9 to TRBJ2-1; 7 nucleotides agree with TRBD1. Germline V gene data show CDR1 as SEHNR and CDR2 as FQNEAQ (reference sequence). V lost 3 bases to trimming and J lost 4 bases; unmatched junction nucleotides: 6. The CDR3 totals 15 residues. The CDR3 DNA reads as TGTGCCAGCAGCTTGGGCAGGGGGTCGTACAATGAGCAGTTCTTC. It is translated as CASSLGRGSYNEQFF.

The chain couples TRBV29-1 to TRBJ2-1; D not certain. The germline V gene encodes CDR1 SQVTM and CDR2 ANQGSEA. The CDR3 is 10 amino acids. Between the trimmed V and J ends, which lost 5 bases and 12 bases, there was a span of 11 bases. The CDR3 DNA sequence: TGCAGCGTTTGGCTGCTGGGGCAGTTCTTC. Protein product: CSVWLLGQFF.

The gene calls are TRBV29-1 and TRBJ1-3; D may be TRBD1 (6 bases). CDR3 length equals 14 residues. The V gene's germline CDR1 is SQVTM and CDR2 ANQGSEA. Trimming took off 6 bases at V and 4 bases at J, with 16 bases between the two ends. CDR3 loop: CSVRDNSAGNTIYF. The CDR3 region has the DNA TGCAGCGTGAGGGACAACTCGGCAGGAAACACCATATATTTT.

This clone was counted a single time. This same CDR3 is encoded by further DNA sequences in the sample. The chain combines TRBV4-1 with TRBJ2-2; 8 positions agree with TRBD1. Germline V gene sequence: CDR1 MGHRA, CDR2 YSYEKL. J gave up 1 base and V 5 bases, and 0 bases lay outside the gene matches. The CDR3 has 14 amino acids. CDR3: CASSDRGNTGELFF. CDR3 nucleotides: TGCGCCAGCAGCGACAGGGGGAACACCGGGGAGCTGTTTTTT.